This T cell receptor beta chain was profiled in a study of blood T cell repertoires in COVID-19. Generated by immunoSEQ multiplex PCR, the TCRdb table keeps only in-frame clones and is missing some. The sample has about 71,000 clones; roughly nine tenths are singletons. This clone was detected once. The CDR3 covers 16 residues. CDR1 SGHRS and CDR2 YFSETQ come from the germline V gene. V shed 2 bases, J shed 9 bases, and the junction held 7 bases outside the gene matches. Source material: peripheral blood. The sequence was collected from a man aged 45 to 65 with active COVID-19. The chain couples TRBV5-1 to TRBJ2-1; 14 bases are a match to TRBD2. CDR3 in amino acids: CASSLQTSGGALEQFF. DNA of the CDR3: TGCGCCAGCAGCTTACAGACTAGCGGGGGGGCCCTTGAGCAGTTCTTC.